This section outlines one TCR beta chain sequence together with its context. Its target is not known. Preparation of TRB cDNA libraries relied on 5' RACE carrying UMI labels. TCRdb reprocessed the 5' RACE reads, keeping one entry per CDR3 protein, no DNA. The table for this sample gives tens of thousands of distinct CDR3 sequences. This specimen comes from a study of CXCR3-negative and CXCR3-positive naive CD8 T cells. Study context: Roughly 1.5 +/- 0.3 million TRB reads came from each library, giving some 150 million in total. General observations from the study: Naive subsets showed comparable surface CD5, and TCR interaction strength was also inferred from TRB CDR3 physicochemistry. Diversity ran similarly high across both naive subsets but far lower in memory CD8+ cells. In cryopreserved cells, CXCR3 expression partially decreased, and fresh PBMCs were used in most assays.

The receptor comes from a human donor in good health. Some clones in this sample may be carry-over from other donors' samples. Input material: memory CD8+ T cells from blood.

The CDR3 sequence is CASSPAGGEPMRGTF. The chain joins TRBV7-9 to TRBJ1-2. The CDR3 has 15 residues. CDR1 is SEHNR and CDR2 is FQNEAQ in the germline V gene (reference sequence).